A selection of T cell receptor beta chains follows, all from one sample in a study of cytomegalovirus exposure and HLA in healthy donors. Clones were read by immunoSEQ multiplex PCR, and TCRdb kept only the in-frame ones, dropping some. Here the sample spans some 96,000 clones, around 82% being singletons. The sequenced sample consisted of PBMCs. The source is a woman in her fifties or sixties in good health and CMV-seronegative. The CDR3 runs from the conserved cysteine through the conserved F or W. The D gene is left open where the match is weak. Only some rows state a clone size, as once, few, many or a class for expanded clones.

CDR3 protein: CASNRESGNTIYF
CDR3 DNA: TGTGCCAGTAATAGGGAGTCTGGAAACACCATATATTTT
D gene: .
clone size: .
V gene: TRBV19
J gene: TRBJ1-3

CDR3 protein: CASSLAWETGYTF
CDR3 DNA: TGTGCCAGCAGCCTGGCCTGGGAGACGGGCTACACCTTC
D gene: .
clone size: .
V gene: TRBV5-4
J gene: TRBJ1-2

CDR3 protein: CSARISALQGPSGYTF
CDR3 DNA: TGCAGCGCCCGCATATCCGCATTACAGGGGCCCAGTGGCTACACCTTC
D gene: TRBD1
clone size: once
V gene: TRBV29-1
J gene: TRBJ1-2

CDR3 protein: CASSLSTGESNGYTF
CDR3 DNA: TGTGCCAGCAGCTTGTCGACAGGGGAGTCGAATGGCTACACCTTC
D gene: TRBD1
clone size: .
V gene: TRBV11-3
J gene: TRBJ1-2

CDR3 protein: CASSPYRSGPDEQYF
CDR3 DNA: TGTGCCAGCAGTCCTTATAGGAGCGGCCCAGACGAGCAGTACTTC
D gene: .
clone size: .
V gene: TRBV27
J gene: TRBJ2-7

CDR3 protein: CASMRSGGQETQYF
CDR3 DNA: TGTGCCAGCATGCGCTCGGGAGGCCAAGAGACCCAGTACTTC
D gene: TRBD2
clone size: .
V gene: TRBV5-6
J gene: TRBJ2-5

CDR3 protein: CASSEQGRVGYEQYF
CDR3 DNA: TGTGCCAGCAGTGAACAGGGGAGGGTAGGCTACGAGCAGTACTTC
D gene: .
clone size: .
V gene: TRBV6-1
J gene: TRBJ2-7

CDR3 protein: CASSPAGTRNNLNEQFF
CDR3 DNA: TGTGCCAGCAGCCCAGCCGGGACTCGCAATAACCTCAATGAGCAGTTCTTC
D gene: .
clone size: few
V gene: TRBV5-4
J gene: TRBJ2-1

CDR3 protein: CASSVEGTAGQVYNEQFF
CDR3 DNA: TGTGCCAGCAGCGTAGAAGGGACGGCGGGGCAAGTCTACAATGAGCAGTTCTTC
D gene: .
clone size: few
V gene: TRBV9
J gene: TRBJ2-1

CDR3 protein: CASSLDTGSADTIYF
CDR3 DNA: TGTGCCAGCAGCTTGGACACGGGGTCTGCAGACACCATATATTTT
D gene: .
clone size: .
V gene: TRBV5-4
J gene: TRBJ1-3

CDR3 protein: CASSYLDTQYF
CDR3 DNA: TGTGCCAGCAGTTACCTTGATACGCAGTATTTT
D gene: .
clone size: .
V gene: TRBV6-5
J gene: TRBJ2-3

CDR3 protein: CASSATSGGVYEQYF
CDR3 DNA: TGTGCCAGCAGCGCCACTAGCGGGGGGGTCTACGAGCAGTACTTC
D gene: TRBD2
clone size: few
V gene: TRBV7-2
J gene: TRBJ2-7

CDR3 protein: CASQKQGKRYGYTF
CDR3 DNA: TGTGCCAGTCAAAAACAGGGTAAACGGTATGGCTACACCTTC
D gene: .
clone size: .
V gene: TRBV6-6
J gene: TRBJ1-2